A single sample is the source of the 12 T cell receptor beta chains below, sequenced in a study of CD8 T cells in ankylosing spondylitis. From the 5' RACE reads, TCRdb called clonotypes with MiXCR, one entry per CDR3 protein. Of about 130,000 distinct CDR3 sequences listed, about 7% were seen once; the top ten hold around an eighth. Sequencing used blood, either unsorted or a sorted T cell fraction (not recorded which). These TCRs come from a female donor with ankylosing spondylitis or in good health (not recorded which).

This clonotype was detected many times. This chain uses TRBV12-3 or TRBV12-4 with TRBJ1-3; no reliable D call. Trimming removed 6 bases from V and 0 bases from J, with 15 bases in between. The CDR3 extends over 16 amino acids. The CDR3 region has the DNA TGTGCCAGCAGCGCCCGGGATTGGGTCTCTGGAAACACCATATATTTT. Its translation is CASSARDWVSGNTIYF.

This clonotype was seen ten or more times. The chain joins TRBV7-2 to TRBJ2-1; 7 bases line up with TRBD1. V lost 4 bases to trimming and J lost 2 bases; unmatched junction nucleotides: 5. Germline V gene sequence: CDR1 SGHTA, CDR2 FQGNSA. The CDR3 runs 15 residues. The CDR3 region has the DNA TGTGCCAGCAGCTCGGAGACAGGGACCTACAATGAGCAGTTCTTC. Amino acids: CASSSETGTYNEQFF.

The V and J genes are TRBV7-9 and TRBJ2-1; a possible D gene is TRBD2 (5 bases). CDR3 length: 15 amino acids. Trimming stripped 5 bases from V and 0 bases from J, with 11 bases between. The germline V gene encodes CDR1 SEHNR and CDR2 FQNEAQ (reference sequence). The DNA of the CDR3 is TGTGCCAGCAGCGAAGGACTCTCCTCCTACAATGAGCAGTTCTTC. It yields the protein CASSEGLSSYNEQFF.

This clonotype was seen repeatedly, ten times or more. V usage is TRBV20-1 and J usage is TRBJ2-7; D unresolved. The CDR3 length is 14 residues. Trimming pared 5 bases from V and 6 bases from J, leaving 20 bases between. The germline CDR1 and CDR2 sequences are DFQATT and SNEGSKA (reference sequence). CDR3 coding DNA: TGCAGTGCTTTATTTTTGGGCAGAACGGGCGAGCAGTACTTC. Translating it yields CSALFLGRTGEQYF.

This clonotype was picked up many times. The CDR3 spells CASSTLLRNTEAFF. CDR3 nucleotides: TGTGCCAGCAGTACATTACTACGGAACACTGAAGCTTTCTTT. V gene TRBV6-5 combines with J gene TRBJ1-1, with D unclear. Germline lookup yields CDR1 MNHEY and CDR2 SVGAGI. Between the trimmed V and J ends, which lost 5 bases and 1 base, there was a span of 11 bases. The CDR3 totals 14 residues.

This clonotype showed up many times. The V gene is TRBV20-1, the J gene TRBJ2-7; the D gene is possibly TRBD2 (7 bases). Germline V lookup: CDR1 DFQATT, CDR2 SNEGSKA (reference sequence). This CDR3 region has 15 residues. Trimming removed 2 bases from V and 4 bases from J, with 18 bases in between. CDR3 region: CSARTPGGRGYEQYF. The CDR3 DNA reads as TGCAGTGCTAGAACCCCGGGGGGTAGGGGGTACGAGCAGTACTTC.

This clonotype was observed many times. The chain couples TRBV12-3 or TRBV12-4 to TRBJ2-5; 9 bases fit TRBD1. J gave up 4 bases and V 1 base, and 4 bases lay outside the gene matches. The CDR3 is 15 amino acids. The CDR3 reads CASSLGTGEAETQYF. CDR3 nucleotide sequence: TGTGCCAGCAGTTTAGGGACAGGGGAAGCAGAGACCCAGTACTTC.

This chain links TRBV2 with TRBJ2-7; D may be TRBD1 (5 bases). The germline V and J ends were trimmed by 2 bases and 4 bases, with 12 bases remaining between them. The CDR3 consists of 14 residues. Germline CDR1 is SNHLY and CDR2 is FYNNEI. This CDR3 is CASSEKQASYEQYF. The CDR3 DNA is TGTGCCAGCAGTGAAAAACAGGCGAGTTACGAGCAGTACTTC.

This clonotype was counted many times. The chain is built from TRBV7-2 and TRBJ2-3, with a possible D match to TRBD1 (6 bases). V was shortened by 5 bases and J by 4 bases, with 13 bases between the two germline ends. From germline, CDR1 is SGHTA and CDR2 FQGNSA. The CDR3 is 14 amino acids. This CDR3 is CASSPHRDADTQYF. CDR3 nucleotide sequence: TGTGCCAGCAGCCCCCACAGGGATGCAGATACGCAGTATTTT.

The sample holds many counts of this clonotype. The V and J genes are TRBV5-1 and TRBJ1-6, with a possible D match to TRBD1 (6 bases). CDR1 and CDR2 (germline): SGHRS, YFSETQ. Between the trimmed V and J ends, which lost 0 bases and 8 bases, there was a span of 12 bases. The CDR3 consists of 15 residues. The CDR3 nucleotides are TGCGCCAGCAGCTTGGTTCAGGGGACGCATTCACCCCTCCACTTT. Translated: CASSLVQGTHSPLHF.

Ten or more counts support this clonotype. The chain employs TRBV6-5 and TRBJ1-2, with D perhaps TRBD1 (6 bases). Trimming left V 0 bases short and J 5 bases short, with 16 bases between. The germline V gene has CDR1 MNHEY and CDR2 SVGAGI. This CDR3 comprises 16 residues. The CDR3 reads CASSYSTRGRGYGYTF. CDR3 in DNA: TGTGCCAGCAGTTACTCCACCAGGGGCAGGGGATATGGCTACACCTTC.

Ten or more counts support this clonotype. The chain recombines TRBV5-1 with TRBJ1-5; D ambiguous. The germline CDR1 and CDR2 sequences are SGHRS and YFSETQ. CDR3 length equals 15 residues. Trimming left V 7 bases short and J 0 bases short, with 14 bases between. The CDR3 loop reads CASSPGEISNQPQHF. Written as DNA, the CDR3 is TGCGCCAGCTCCCCAGGAGAGATTAGCAATCAGCCCCAGCATTTT.